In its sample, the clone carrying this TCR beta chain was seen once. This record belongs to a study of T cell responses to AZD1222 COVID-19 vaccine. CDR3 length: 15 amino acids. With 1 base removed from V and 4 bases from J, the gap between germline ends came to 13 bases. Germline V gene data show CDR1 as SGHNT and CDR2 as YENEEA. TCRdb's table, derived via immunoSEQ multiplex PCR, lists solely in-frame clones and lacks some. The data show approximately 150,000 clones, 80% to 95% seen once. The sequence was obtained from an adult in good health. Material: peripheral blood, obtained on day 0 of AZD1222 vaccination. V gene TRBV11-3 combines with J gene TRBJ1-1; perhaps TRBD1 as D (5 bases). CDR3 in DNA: TGTGCCAGCAGCTTAGGTAGGGGAGTTGCCACTGAAGCTTTCTTT. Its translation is CASSLGRGVATEAFF.